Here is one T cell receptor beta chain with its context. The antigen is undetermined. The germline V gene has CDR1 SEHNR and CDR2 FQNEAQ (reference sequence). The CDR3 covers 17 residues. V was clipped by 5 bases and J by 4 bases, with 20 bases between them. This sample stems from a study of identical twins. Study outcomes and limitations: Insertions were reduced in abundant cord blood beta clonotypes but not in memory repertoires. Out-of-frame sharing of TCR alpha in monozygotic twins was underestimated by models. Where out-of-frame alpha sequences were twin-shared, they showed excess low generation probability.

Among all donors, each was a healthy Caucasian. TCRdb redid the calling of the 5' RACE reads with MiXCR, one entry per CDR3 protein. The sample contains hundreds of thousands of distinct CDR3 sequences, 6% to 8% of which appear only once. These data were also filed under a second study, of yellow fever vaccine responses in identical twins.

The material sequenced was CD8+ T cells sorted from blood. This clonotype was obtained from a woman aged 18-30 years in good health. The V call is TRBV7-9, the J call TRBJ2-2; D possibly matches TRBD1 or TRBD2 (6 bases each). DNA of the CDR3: TGTGCCAGCAGCCCACCCGGGGGCGAGCCGGGCACCGGGGAGCTGTTTTTT. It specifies CASSPPGGEPGTGELFF.